Sequencing of this T cell receptor (beta chain) was carried out in a study of blood T cells in healthy people across ages. Findings and limits, study-wide: Considered underestimates were the diversity estimates obtained from one million T cells.

The germline V gene encodes CDR1 LGHDT and CDR2 YNNKEL (reference sequence). CDR3 length: 16 residues. J lost 1 base, V lost 1 base, and 5 bases had no gene match. Comments on this clonotype: Its antigen is still unknown.

The authors ran a second PCR of roughly 7 to 11 cycles using a sample-barcoded 5' primer and a J-beta primer mix. Via MiXCR, TCRdb re-called the 5' RACE reads, giving one row per CDR3 protein. The sample holds about 640,000 distinct CDR3 sequences, 58% seen once. The sample consisted of blood. The rearrangement links TRBV3-1 to TRBJ2-5; TRBD2 aligns across 8 bases. This receptor was obtained from a man aged 55 to 70 in good health. The CDR3 bases are TGTGCCAGCAGCCAAGTTTTCCGGGGGGGCCAAGAGACCCAGTACTTC. This codes for CASSQVFRGGQETQYF.